This T cell receptor beta chain was sequenced during a study of CD8 T cells in ankylosing spondylitis. Overall study findings and caveats: In the blood and synovial fluid of reactive arthritis, some motif variants had been previously reported.

TCRdb passed the 5' RACE reads through MiXCR, listing each CDR3 protein once. Counted here are about 130,000 distinct CDR3 sequences, roughly 6.6% occurring once; the ten biggest clones make up around 12%. In this sample, this clonotype turned up many times. Its antigen is unknown. Between the trimmed V and J ends, which lost 4 bases and 5 bases, there was a span of 21 bases. The CDR3 consists of 16 residues. The V gene's germline CDR1 is SGHRS and CDR2 YFSETQ. Sequencing was performed on blood, either unsorted or a sorted T cell fraction (not recorded which). This receptor was identified in a female donor with ankylosing spondylitis or in good health (not recorded which). The gene calls are TRBV5-1 and TRBJ2-5, with TRBD1 as a possible D gene (6 bases). The CDR3 is CASSPGGTPKSETQYF. As DNA, the CDR3 is TGCGCCAGCAGCCCTGGTGGGACACCGAAGTCGGAGACCCAGTACTTC.